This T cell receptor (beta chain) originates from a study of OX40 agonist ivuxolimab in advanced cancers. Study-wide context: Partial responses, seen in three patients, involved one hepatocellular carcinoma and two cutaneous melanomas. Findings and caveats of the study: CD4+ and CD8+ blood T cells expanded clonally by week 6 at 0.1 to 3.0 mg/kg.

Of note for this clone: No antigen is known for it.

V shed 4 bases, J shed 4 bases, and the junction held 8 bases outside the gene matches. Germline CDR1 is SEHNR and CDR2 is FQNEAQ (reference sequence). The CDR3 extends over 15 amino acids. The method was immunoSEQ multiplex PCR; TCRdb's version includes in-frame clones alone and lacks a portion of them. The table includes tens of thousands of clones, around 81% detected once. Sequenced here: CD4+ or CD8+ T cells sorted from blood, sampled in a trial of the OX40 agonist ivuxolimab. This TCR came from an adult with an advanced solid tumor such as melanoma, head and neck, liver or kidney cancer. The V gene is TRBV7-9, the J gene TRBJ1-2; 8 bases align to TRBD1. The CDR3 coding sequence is TGTGCCAGCAGCTCGTCCGGGACAGGCGCCTATGGCTACACCTTC. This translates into CASSSSGTGAYGYTF.